The sequence of this T cell receptor beta chain was determined in a study of beta chain features in type 1 diabetes. For the study at large: Summed over all samples, the examined sorted cells came to 100 million to 130 million.

Cells sorted by CD45RO/CCR7/CD25/CD127/CD95/CD27 comprised CD4+ naive, central memory, regulatory and stem cell-like memory cells. Of the isolated RNA, all was reverse transcribed, and so the sequenced material was expressed TCRB transcripts. The method was immunoSEQ multiplex PCR; TCRdb's version includes in-frame clones alone and lacks a portion of them. The profile shows about 320,000 clones, 14% of them singletons. This CDR3 region has 12 residues. Germline CDR1 is SGDLS and CDR2 is YYNGEE. The germline V and J ends were trimmed by 4 bases and 7 bases, with 11 bases remaining between them. The sequencing input was central memory CD4+ T cells from blood. The chain has TRBV9 and TRBJ1-2; D is ambiguous. The receptor's source is a man younger than 40 in good health. This CDR3 reads CASSQLEGGYTF. The CDR3 DNA follows: TGTGCCAGCAGCCAGCTAGAGGGTGGCTACACCTTC.